Listed here are 21 T cell receptor beta chains from one sample, sequenced in a study of technical replicates of blood from several donors. Libraries were prepared by immunoSEQ multiplex PCR; TCRdb keeps only in-frame clonotypes and omits some of them. The repertoire holds 60,000 to 80,000 clones, with 92% as singletons. Input material: T cells isolated from PBMCs. All receptors come from a human donor in good health.

The chain combines TRBV27 with TRBJ1-1, with D unresolved. The ends were cut back, 1 base at V and 4 bases at J, with 7 bases in the middle. Germline loops: CDR1 MNHEY, CDR2 SMNVEV (reference sequence). The CDR3 totals 13 residues. For the CDR3, the DNA is TGTGCCAGCAGTTTATACTCGGGCACTGAAGCTTTCTTT. Translation gives CASSLYSGTEAFF.

J is TRBJ1-5 and V is TRBV7-9; possible D gene TRBD1, 5 bases. V was clipped by 4 bases and J by 4 bases, with 8 bases between them. In germline, CDR1 is SEHNR, CDR2 FQNEAQ (reference sequence). The CDR3 sequence is 13 residues long. Written as DNA, the CDR3 is TGTGCCAGCAGCTCGACAGTAAATCAGCCCCAGCATTTT. Translating it yields CASSSTVNQPQHF. Based on the CDR3 plus reference TRBV7-9 and TRBJ1-5, the full variable domain is DTGVSQNPRHKITKRGQNVTFRCDPISEHNRLYWYRQTLGQGPEFLTYFQNEAQLEKSRLLSDRFSAERPKGSFSTLEIQRTEQGDSAMYLCASSSTVNQPQHFGDGTRLSIL.

J is TRBJ2-1 and V is TRBV7-3; D may be TRBD1 (5 bases). The CDR3 runs 14 residues. Germline V gene lookup returns CDR1 SGHTA and CDR2 FQGTGA. Trimming pared 4 bases from V and 4 bases from J, leaving 11 bases between. The CDR3 DNA reads TGTGCCAGCAGCTCAGAGACAGTATACAATGAGCAGTTCTTC. Translating it yields CASSSETVYNEQFF.

The V and J genes are TRBV28 and TRBJ1-4; D unresolved. The CDR3 totals 11 residues. Trimming took off 6 bases at V and 8 bases at J, with 7 bases between the two ends. From germline, CDR1 is MDHEN and CDR2 SYDVKM. CDR3 loop: CASRGEEKLFF. The CDR3 bases are TGTGCCAGCAGGGGCGAAGAAAAACTGTTTTTT.

This chain uses TRBV11-3 with TRBJ1-2; D unresolved. The germline CDR1 and CDR2 sequences are SGHNT and YENEEA. Trimming removed 0 bases from V and 5 bases from J, with 7 bases in between. This CDR3 is 13 amino acids long. The CDR3 coding sequence is TGTGCCAGCAGCTTAGACGCCGGGTATGGCTACACCTTC. Its translation: CASSLDAGYGYTF.

This clone was picked up one time. The rearrangement links TRBV4-2 to TRBJ1-5; D is unresolved. CDR3 length: 14 amino acids. CDR1 is LGHNA, CDR2 YNFKEQ, per germline. V lost 0 bases and J lost 3, with 6 bases in between. The CDR3: CASSQDIYNQPQHF. In DNA, the CDR3 is TGTGCCAGCAGCCAAGATATTTACAATCAGCCCCAGCATTTT.

The J gene is TRBJ1-2, the V gene TRBV7-2; D uncertain. V lost 2 bases, J lost 6 bases, and 13 bases lay in between. Germline values: CDR1 SGHTA, CDR2 FQGNSA. This CDR3 has 14 amino acids. DNA of the CDR3: TGTGCCAGCAGCTTATGGCCGCCCTTGGATGGCTACACCTTC. This codes for CASSLWPPLDGYTF.

V usage is TRBV27 and J usage is TRBJ1-5, with D tentatively TRBD1 (5 bases). V lost 6 bases to trimming and J lost 0 bases, with 15 bases between them. Germline V gene data show CDR1 as MNHEY and CDR2 as SMNVEV (reference sequence). The CDR3 runs 16 residues. For the CDR3, the DNA is TGTGCCAGCAGCCTTATAGGGGCAGTTAGCAATCAGCCCCAGCATTTT. This translates into CASSLIGAVSNQPQHF.

The rearrangement links TRBV27 to TRBJ2-3; 16 bases line up with TRBD2. CDR1 and CDR2 from the germline V gene are MNHEY and SMNVEV (reference sequence). J gave up 8 bases and V 4 bases, and 9 bases lay outside the gene matches. There are 17 residues in the CDR3. CDR3 sequence: CASSWGGTSGRAATQYF. CDR3 bases: TGTGCCAGCAGTTGGGGGGGGACTAGCGGGAGGGCGGCTACGCAGTATTTT.

This sequence joins TRBV28 and TRBJ2-7, with D perhaps TRBD2 (5 bases). CDR1 MDHEN and CDR2 SYDVKM come from the germline V gene. The V end lost 8 bases, the J end lost 4 bases, and 9 bases lay between the germline ends. There are 11 residues in the CDR3. This CDR3 reads CASGTGYEQYF. In DNA, the CDR3 is TGTGCCAGCGGTACGGGGTACGAGCAGTACTTC.

This rearrangement joins TRBV7-9 to TRBJ2-7; maybe TRBD2 (5 bases). The CDR3 covers 15 residues. The germline V and J ends were trimmed by 4 bases and 0 bases, with 13 bases remaining between them. CDR1 and CDR2 (germline): SEHNR, FQNEAQ (reference sequence). In nucleotides, the CDR3 is TGTGCCAGCAGCTATACCGGGGTCAACTCCTACGAGCAGTACTTC. This codes for CASSYTGVNSYEQYF.

V is TRBV4-1 and J is TRBJ2-7; 8 nucleotides align to TRBD1. From germline, CDR1 is MGHRA and CDR2 YSYEKL. The CDR3 extends over 14 amino acids. J gave up 2 bases and V 2 bases, and 2 bases lay outside the gene matches. CDR3 nucleotides: TGCGCCAGCAGCCAAAGGACAGGGACCTACGAGCAGTACTTC. It yields the protein CASSQRTGTYEQYF.

This chain links TRBV7-6 with TRBJ2-2; 10 nucleotides align to TRBD2. This CDR3 is built from 17 residues. Trimming cost V 1 base and J 5 bases; bases outside gene matches: 7. Germline-derived CDR1 and CDR2 are SGHVS and FNYEAQ. This CDR3 is CASSLDIGTSETGELFF. DNA of the CDR3: TGTGCCAGCAGCTTAGATATCGGGACTAGCGAAACCGGGGAGCTGTTTTTT. Full variable domain (missing parts from reference TRBV7-6 and TRBJ2-2): GAGVSQSPRYKVTKRGQDVALRCDPISGHVSLYWYRQALGQGPEFLTYFNYEAQQDKSGLPNDRFSAERPEGSISTLTIQRTEQRDSAMYRCASSLDIGTSETGELFFGEGSRLTVL.

The chain links TRBV5-8 to TRBJ1-4; TRBD1 matches at 7 bases. The CDR3 runs 14 residues. Germline V gene sequence: CDR1 SGHTS, CDR2 YDEGEE. V shed 0 bases, J shed 10 bases, and the junction held 6 bases outside the gene matches. The CDR3 bases are TGTGCCAGCAGCTTGGGAGGGACAGTCGGAAAACTGTTTTTT. It translates to CASSLGGTVGKLFF.

J is TRBJ2-7 and V is TRBV30; 9 nucleotides agree with TRBD1. The trim removed 3 bases at V and 4 bases at J, leaving 7 bases unmatched. The V gene's germline CDR1 is GTSNPN and CDR2 SVGIG (reference sequence). This CDR3 has 14 amino acids. CDR3 coding DNA: TGTGCCTGGAGAGTGGACAGGGGTACATACGAGCAGTACTTC. Translation gives CAWRVDRGTYEQYF.

V is TRBV7-9 and J is TRBJ2-1; TRBD2 matches 7 bases. With 5 bases clipped from V and 4 bases from J, the junction kept 8 bases outside the gene matches. In germline, CDR1 is SEHNR, CDR2 FQNEAQ (reference sequence). The CDR3 spans 15 residues. The CDR3 loop reads CASSPVLASYNEQFF. The CDR3 DNA follows: TGTGCCAGCAGCCCCGTACTAGCGTCTTACAATGAGCAGTTCTTC.

This clone was found once. The rearrangement links TRBV2 to TRBJ2-7; 10 bases align to TRBD1. The ends lost 10 bases at V and 2 bases at J; junction bases unmatched: 11. Germline V gene lookup returns CDR1 SNHLY and CDR2 FYNNEI. This CDR3 has 15 residues. CDR3 protein: CAIAPGQGFTYEQYF. The CDR3 bases are TGTGCCATAGCGCCGGGACAGGGGTTTACCTACGAGCAGTACTTC.

The V and J genes are TRBV4-3 and TRBJ2-1; possible D gene TRBD2, 5 bases. In germline, CDR1 is LGHNA, CDR2 YSLEER. CDR3 length: 14 residues. V was pared by 3 bases and J by 9 bases, with 15 bases between. The CDR3 DNA is TGCGCCAGCAGCCACCTCGGTAGCGACGCTGAGCAGTTCTTC. Protein sequence: CASSHLGSDAEQFF.

The chain is built from TRBV4-3 and TRBJ2-2; 9 bases fit TRBD2. This CDR3 is 17 amino acids long. Unmatched junction bases numbered 6, after V lost 3 bases and J lost 1 base. The germline V gene encodes CDR1 LGHNA and CDR2 YSLEER. The CDR3 sequence: CASSHPAGGWNTGELFF. CDR3 sequence (DNA): TGCGCCAGCAGCCATCCAGCGGGAGGATGGAACACCGGGGAGCTGTTTTTT.

The chain couples TRBV9 to TRBJ2-3; possibly TRBD1 for D (6 bases). From germline, CDR1 is SGDLS and CDR2 YYNGEE. This CDR3 spans 15 amino acids. The V and J ends lost 3 bases and 3 bases respectively, with 14 bases between them. The CDR3 nucleotides read TGTGCCAGCAGCGAACAGGGTAGTAATACAGATACGCAGTATTTT. Its protein is CASSEQGSNTDTQYF. Combining the CDR3 with reference TRBV9 and TRBJ2-3 gives the whole variable domain DSGVTQTPKHLITATGQRVTLRCSPRSGDLSVYWYQQSLDQGLQFLIQYYNGEERAKGNILERFSAQQFPDLHSELNLSSLELGDSALYFCASSEQGSNTDTQYFGPGTRLTVL.

The rearrangement links TRBV29-1 to TRBJ2-7; a possible D gene is TRBD2 (7 bases). The CDR3 covers 17 residues. Per the germline V gene, CDR1 is SQVTM and CDR2 is ANQGSEA. V was shortened by 4 bases and J by 0 bases, with 22 bases between the two germline ends. CDR3 sequence: CSVVGAPRGRASYEQYF. CDR3 nucleotides: TGCAGCGTTGTGGGGGCCCCTAGAGGGAGGGCCTCCTACGAGCAGTACTTC.